Listed here are 5 T cell receptor beta chains from one sample, sequenced in a study of cytomegalovirus exposure and HLA in healthy donors (dated by TCRdb to between 2016 and 2019). Library method: the immunoSEQ multiplex PCR assay. TCRdb limited this immuneACCESS table to in-frame rearrangements with V and J called. A share of clones is missing; checked studies link under half to unresolved V genes, and the rest is unexplained. This sample lists about 150,000 clones; about nine tenths were detected once. About 0.75% of the sample lies in the top ten. The sequenced sample was PBMCs. These receptors all stem from a man aged 18 to 35 in good health and CMV-seronegative.

This sequence joins TRBV5-1 and TRBJ2-5; 9 bases match TRBD2. Per germline, CDR1 SGHRS and CDR2 YFSETQ. The CDR3 length is 14 residues. With 0 bases clipped from V and 5 bases from J, the junction kept 2 bases outside the gene matches. The CDR3 DNA sequence: TGCGCCAGCAGCTTGGCTAGCGGGGTCGAGACCCAGTACTTC. It specifies CASSLASGVETQYF.

This chain links TRBV25-1 with TRBJ2-3, with no clear D. V was clipped by 0 bases and J by 0 bases, with 16 bases between them. This CDR3 comprises 18 residues. Germline CDR1 MGHDK, CDR2 SYGVNS. In DNA, the CDR3 is TGTGCCAGCAGTGAATATTACCCCCAGGAAGCTAGCACAGATACGCAGTATTTT. Translated: CASSEYYPQEASTDTQYF.

The chain uses TRBV18 and TRBJ2-1, with D possibly TRBD2 on 6 matching bases. V lost 2 bases and J lost 7, with 15 bases in between. Germline CDR1 reads KGHSH; CDR2 reads LQKENI. The CDR3 covers 15 residues. The CDR3 DNA reads TGTGCCAGCTCACCAGAGAGACTAGTAAGTAATGAGCAGTTCTTC. Its protein product is CASSPERLVSNEQFF.

The rearrangement uses TRBV2 and TRBJ1-1, with 7 bases aligning to TRBD1. Unmatched junction bases numbered 8, after V lost 5 bases and J lost 2 bases. Per the germline V gene, CDR1 is SNHLY and CDR2 is FYNNEI. The CDR3 covers 15 residues. The chain's CDR3 is CASSYQGVLNTEAFF. DNA of the CDR3: TGTGCCAGCAGTTATCAGGGGGTTTTAAACACTGAAGCTTTCTTT. Based on the CDR3 plus reference TRBV2 and TRBJ1-1, the full variable domain is EPEVTQTPSHQVTQMGQEVILRCVPISNHLYFYWYRQILGQKVEFLVSFYNNEISEKSEIFDDQFSVERPDGSNFTLKIRSTKLEDSAMYFCASSYQGVLNTEAFFGQGTRLTVV.

This rearrangement joins TRBV5-4 to TRBJ2-3; 13 nucleotides line up with TRBD2. CDR3 length: 18 amino acids. Germline values: CDR1 SGHNT, CDR2 YYREEE (reference sequence). V lost 4 bases, J lost 2 bases, and 10 bases stayed unmatched. The CDR3 here is CASSLLAGGLHYTDTQYF. CDR3 sequence (DNA): TGTGCCAGCAGCCTACTAGCGGGGGGGCTCCACTACACAGATACGCAGTATTTT.